This entry concerns a single T cell receptor (beta chain). Its antigen is not known. Trimming took 4 bases from V and 1 from J; bases not matched to a gene: 10. CDR3 length equals 18 residues. Germline loops: CDR1 SEHNR, CDR2 FQNEAQ (reference sequence). These data come from a study of cytomegalovirus exposure and HLA in healthy donors. Study-level findings and limits: Reports indicate that TCR beta sequences accurately predicted the HLA-A and HLA-B alleles of most subjects. TCR beta V- and J-gene trimming was later associated with a missense DCLRE1C variant. Cytomegalovirus association was assigned to under 200 TCR beta chains. In an earlier analysis, about 87% or about 30%: the productive usage of most TCR beta V segments.

Both 60 Vbeta primers and 13 Jbeta primers went into the PCR. Profiling relied on immunoSEQ multiplex PCR, and the TCRdb table lists in-frame clones only, not all of them. The data hold over 130,000 clones, with over 75% observed a single time. Sequenced sample: PBMCs. The TCR comes from a man aged 40-50 years in good health and CMV-seronegative. The rearrangement uses TRBV7-9 and TRBJ2-2; 9 bases are a match to TRBD2. CDR3: CASSSTEAGGLNTGELFF. CDR3 in DNA: TGTGCCAGCAGCTCCACGGAAGCGGGGGGCCTGAACACCGGGGAGCTGTTTTTT.